This T cell receptor beta chain was retrieved from a study of blood T cell repertoires in COVID-19. V was cut by 7 bases and J by 0 bases, with 9 bases left in between. The CDR3 runs to 13 residues. Germline V lookup: CDR1 LNHDA, CDR2 SQIVND (reference sequence). TCRdb keeps only in-frame clones here, not all; method: immunoSEQ multiplex PCR. This sample yields fewer than 300,000 clones, of which around 85% are seen a single time; under 3% belongs to the top ten. The sequenced material came from PBMCs or T cells enriched from blood (not recorded which). This sequence was found in a woman in her forties or fifties who had recovered from COVID-19. The chain is built from TRBV19 and TRBJ1-1, with unresolved D. The CDR3 reads CASNGLMNTEAFF. CDR3 sequence (DNA): TGTGCCAGTAATGGACTAATGAACACTGAAGCTTTCTTT.